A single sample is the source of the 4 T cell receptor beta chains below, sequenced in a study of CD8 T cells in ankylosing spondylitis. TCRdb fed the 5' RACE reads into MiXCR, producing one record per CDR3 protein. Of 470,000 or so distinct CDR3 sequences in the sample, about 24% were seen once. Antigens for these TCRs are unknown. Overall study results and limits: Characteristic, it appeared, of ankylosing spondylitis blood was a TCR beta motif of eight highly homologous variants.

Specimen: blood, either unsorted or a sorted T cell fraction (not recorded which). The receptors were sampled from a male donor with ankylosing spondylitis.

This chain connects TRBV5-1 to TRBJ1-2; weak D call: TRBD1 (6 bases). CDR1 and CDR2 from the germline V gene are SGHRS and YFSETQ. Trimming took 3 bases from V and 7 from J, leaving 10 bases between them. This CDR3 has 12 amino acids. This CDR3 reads CASSSNRVGYTF. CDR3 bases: TGCGCCAGCAGCTCCAACAGGGTTGGCTACACCTTC.

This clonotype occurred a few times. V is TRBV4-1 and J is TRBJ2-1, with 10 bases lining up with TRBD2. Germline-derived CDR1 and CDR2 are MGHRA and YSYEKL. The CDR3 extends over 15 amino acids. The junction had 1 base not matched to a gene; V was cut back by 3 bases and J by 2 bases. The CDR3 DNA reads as TGCGCCAGCAGCCAGGGGACTAGCGCCTACAATGAGCAGTTCTTC. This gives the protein CASSQGTSAYNEQFF.

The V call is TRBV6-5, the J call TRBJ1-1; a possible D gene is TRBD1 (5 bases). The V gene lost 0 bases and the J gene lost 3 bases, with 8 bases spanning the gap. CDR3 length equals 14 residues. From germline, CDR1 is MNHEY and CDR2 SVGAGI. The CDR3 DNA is TGTGCCAGCAGTTACTCTTTCAGGGACACTGAAGCTTTCTTT. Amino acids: CASSYSFRDTEAFF.

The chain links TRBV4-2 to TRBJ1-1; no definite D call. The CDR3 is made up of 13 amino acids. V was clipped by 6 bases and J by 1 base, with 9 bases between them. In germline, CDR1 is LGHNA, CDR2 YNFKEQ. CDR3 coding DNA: TGTGCCAGCAGTTTGTTCTGGAACACTGAAGCTTTCTTT. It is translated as CASSLFWNTEAFF.